This T cell receptor (beta chain) was identified during a study of T cell responses to AZD1222 COVID-19 vaccine. Germline lookup yields CDR1 SGHVS and CDR2 FNYEAQ. The CDR3 totals 15 residues. The germline V and J ends were trimmed by 5 bases and 0 bases, with 12 bases remaining between them. TCRdb's copy holds only in-frame clones and misses some; the assay was immunoSEQ multiplex PCR. Here the sample spans fewer than 50,000 clones, about 78% being singletons. Study-level findings and limits: Among the donors, most were white British and more were female, and clonal diversity was possibly underestimated. Repertoire sampling was restricted to post-peak T cell response timepoints. The study reported that nearly half of spike-specific TCRs target unmutated variant regions. Only 5 or 6 people who got AZD1222 tested seropositive at baseline.

This clone appeared a single time. Its antigen remains unidentified. The chain has TRBV7-6 and TRBJ2-3; TRBD1 might be the D (6 bases). The sequenced sample was peripheral blood, obtained on day 0 of AZD1222 vaccination. The source is an adult in good health. The CDR3 is CASSPGQTSTDTQYF. As DNA, the CDR3 is TGTGCCAGCAGCCCGGGACAAACCAGCACAGATACGCAGTATTTT.